This entry concerns a single T cell receptor (beta chain). The data originate from a study of blood T cell repertoires in COVID-19. Study context: In each case, the material was cDNA or gDNA derived from T cells, B-cell-depleted T cells, or PBMCs.

The table came from immunoSEQ multiplex PCR; TCRdb's copy has only in-frame clones and leaves some out. The sample contains some 130,000 clones, about 80% of which appear only once. CDR3 length: 16 residues. Germline V gene data show CDR1 as SEHNR and CDR2 as FQNEAQ (reference sequence). The V segment lost 3 bases and the J segment 5 bases; nucleotides outside the gene matches: 9. Input material: peripheral blood. This rearrangement joins TRBV7-9 to TRBJ2-7, with 11 bases fitting TRBD1. The source of this sequence is a woman between 50 and 59 years old with acute or convalescent COVID-19. CDR3 nucleotides: TGTGCCAGCAGCTTGGCTTGGACAGGGGGCATCGACGAGCAGTACTTC. The encoded protein is CASSLAWTGGIDEQYF.